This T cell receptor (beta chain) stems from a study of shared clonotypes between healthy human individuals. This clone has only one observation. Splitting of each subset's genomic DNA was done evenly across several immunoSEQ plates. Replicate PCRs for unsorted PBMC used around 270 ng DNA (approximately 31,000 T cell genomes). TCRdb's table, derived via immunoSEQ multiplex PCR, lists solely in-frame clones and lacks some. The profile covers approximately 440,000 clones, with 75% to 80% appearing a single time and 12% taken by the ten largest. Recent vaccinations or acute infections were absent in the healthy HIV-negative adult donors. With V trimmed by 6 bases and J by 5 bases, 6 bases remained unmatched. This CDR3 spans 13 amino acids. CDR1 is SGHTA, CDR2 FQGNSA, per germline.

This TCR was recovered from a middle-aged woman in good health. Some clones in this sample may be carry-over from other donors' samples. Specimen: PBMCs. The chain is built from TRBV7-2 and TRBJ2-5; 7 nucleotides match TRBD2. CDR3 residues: CASRGAGRETQYF. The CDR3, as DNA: TGTGCCAGCAGGGGAGCGGGACGGGAGACCCAGTACTTC.